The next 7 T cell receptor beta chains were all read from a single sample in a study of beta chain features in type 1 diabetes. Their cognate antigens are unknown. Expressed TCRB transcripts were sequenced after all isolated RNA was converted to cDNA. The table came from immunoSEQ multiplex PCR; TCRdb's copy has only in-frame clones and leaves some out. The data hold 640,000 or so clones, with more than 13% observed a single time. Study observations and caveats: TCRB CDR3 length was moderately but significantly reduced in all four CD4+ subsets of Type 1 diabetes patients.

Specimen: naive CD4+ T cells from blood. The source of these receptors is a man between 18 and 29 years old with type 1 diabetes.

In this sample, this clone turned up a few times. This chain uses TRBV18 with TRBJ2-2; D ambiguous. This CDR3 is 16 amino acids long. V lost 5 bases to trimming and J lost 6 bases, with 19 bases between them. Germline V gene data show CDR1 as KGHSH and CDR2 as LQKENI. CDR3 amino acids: CASSKSQELVAGELFF. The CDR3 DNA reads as TGTGCCAGCTCAAAAAGCCAGGAGTTGGTCGCCGGGGAGCTGTTTTTT.

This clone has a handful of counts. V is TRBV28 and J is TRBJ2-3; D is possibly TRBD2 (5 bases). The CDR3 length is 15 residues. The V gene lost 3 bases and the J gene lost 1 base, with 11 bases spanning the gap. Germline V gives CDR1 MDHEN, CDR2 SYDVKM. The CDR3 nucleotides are TGTGCCAGCAGTTTTCGGCTAGCTGGCACAGATACGCAGTATTTT. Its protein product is CASSFRLAGTDTQYF.

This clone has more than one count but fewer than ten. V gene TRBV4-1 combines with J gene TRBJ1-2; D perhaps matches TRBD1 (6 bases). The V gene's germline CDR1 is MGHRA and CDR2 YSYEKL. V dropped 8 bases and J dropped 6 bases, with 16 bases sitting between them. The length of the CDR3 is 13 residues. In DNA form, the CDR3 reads TGCGCCAGCCGGGACGTAGGGGGGGATGGCTACACCTTC. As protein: CASRDVGGDGYTF.

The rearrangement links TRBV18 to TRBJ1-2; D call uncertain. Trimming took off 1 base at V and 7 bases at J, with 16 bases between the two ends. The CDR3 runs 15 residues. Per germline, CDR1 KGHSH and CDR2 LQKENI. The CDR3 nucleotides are TGTGCCAGCTCACCACTCCCGGGCGCCGTGGGTGGCTACACCTTC. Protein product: CASSPLPGAVGGYTF.

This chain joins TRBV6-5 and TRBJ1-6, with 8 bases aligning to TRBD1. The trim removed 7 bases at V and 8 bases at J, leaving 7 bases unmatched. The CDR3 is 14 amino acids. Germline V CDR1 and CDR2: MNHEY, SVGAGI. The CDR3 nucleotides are TGTGCCAGCACCGCAGGCAGGGGGCATTCACCCCTCCACTTT. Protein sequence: CASTAGRGHSPLHF.

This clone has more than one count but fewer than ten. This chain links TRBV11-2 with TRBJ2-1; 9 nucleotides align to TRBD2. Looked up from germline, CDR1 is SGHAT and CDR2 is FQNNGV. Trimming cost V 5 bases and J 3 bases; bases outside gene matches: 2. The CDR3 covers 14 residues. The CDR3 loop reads CASSIAGDYNEQFF. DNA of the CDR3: TGTGCCAGCAGCATAGCGGGAGACTACAATGAGCAGTTCTTC.

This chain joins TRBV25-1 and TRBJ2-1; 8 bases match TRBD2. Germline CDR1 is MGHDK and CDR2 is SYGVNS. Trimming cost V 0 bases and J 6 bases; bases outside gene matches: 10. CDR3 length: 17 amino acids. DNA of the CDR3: TGTGCCAGCAGTGAATATGGAGCGGGAGATTTAATCAATGAGCAGTTCTTC. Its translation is CASSEYGAGDLINEQFF.